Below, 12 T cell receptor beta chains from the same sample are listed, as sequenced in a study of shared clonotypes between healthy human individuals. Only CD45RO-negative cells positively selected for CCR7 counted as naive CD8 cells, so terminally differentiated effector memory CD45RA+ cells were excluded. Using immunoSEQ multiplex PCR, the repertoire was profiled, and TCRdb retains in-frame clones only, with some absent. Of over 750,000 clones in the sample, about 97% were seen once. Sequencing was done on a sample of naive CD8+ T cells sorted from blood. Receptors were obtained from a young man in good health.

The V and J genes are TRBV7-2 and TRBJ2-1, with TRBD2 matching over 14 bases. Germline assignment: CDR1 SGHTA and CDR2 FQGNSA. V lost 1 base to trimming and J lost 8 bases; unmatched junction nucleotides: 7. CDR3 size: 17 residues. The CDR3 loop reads CASSLVGTSGRGDEQFF. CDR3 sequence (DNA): TGTGCCAGCAGCTTAGTTGGGACTAGCGGGAGAGGCGATGAGCAGTTCTTC.

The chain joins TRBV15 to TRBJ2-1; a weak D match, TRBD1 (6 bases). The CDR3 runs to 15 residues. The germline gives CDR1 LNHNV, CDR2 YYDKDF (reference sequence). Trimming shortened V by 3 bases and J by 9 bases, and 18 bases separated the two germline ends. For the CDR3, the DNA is TGTGCCACCAGCAGGGGTCGGACCAGGGGCGGTGAGCAGTTCTTC. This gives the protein CATSRGRTRGGEQFF.

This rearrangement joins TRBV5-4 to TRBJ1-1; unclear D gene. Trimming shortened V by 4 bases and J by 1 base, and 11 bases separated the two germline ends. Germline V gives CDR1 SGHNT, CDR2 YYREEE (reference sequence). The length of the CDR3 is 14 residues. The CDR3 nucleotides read TGTGCCAGCAGCCCCACCAACCGGAACACTGAAGCTTTCTTT. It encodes CASSPTNRNTEAFF.

Written as DNA, the CDR3 is TGTGCCAGCAGTGGTACAGGGTTCGCTGAAGCTTTCTTT. Translation: CASSGTGFAEAFF. The rearrangement links TRBV25-1 to TRBJ1-1, with a possible D match to TRBD1 (6 bases). The CDR3 runs to 13 residues. Germline-derived CDR1 and CDR2 are MGHDK and SYGVNS. V was trimmed by 4 bases and J by 6 bases, leaving 12 bases between them.

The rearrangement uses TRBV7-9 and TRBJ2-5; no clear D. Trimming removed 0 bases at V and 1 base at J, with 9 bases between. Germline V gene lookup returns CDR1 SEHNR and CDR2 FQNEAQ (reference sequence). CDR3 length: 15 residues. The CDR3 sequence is CASSLASTRQETQYF. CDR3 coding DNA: TGTGCCAGCAGCTTAGCGTCGACCCGCCAAGAGACCCAGTACTTC.

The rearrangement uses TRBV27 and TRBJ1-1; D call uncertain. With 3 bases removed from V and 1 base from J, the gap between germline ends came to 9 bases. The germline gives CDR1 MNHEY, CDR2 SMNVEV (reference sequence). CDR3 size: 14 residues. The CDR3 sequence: CASSFDYTNTEAFF. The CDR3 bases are TGTGCCAGCAGTTTCGATTACACGAACACTGAAGCTTTCTTT.

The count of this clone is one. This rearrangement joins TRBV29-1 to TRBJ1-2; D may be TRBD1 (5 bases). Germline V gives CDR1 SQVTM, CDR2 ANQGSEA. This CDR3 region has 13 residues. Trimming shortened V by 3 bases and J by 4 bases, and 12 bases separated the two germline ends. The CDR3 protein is CSVETGTTYGYTF. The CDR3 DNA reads TGCAGCGTTGAGACCGGGACCACCTATGGCTACACCTTC.

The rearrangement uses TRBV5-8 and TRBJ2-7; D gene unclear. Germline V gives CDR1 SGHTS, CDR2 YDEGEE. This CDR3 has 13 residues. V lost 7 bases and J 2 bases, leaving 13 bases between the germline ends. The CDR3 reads CASGGTQTYEQYF. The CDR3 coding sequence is TGTGCCAGCGGCGGAACTCAGACCTACGAGCAGTACTTC.

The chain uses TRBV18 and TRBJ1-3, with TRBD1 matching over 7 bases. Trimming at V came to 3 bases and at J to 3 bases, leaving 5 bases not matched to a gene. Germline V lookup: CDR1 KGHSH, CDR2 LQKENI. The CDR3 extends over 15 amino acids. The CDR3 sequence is CASSPPTGFGNTIYF. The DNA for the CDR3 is TGTGCCAGCTCACCCCCGACAGGGTTTGGAAACACCATATATTTT.

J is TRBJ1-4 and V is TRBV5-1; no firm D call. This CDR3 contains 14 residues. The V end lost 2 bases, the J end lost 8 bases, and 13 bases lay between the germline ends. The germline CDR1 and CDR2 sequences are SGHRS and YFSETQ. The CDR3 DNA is TGCGCCAGCAGCTTAAGGGCACCGCCGGAAAAACTGTTTTTT. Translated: CASSLRAPPEKLFF.

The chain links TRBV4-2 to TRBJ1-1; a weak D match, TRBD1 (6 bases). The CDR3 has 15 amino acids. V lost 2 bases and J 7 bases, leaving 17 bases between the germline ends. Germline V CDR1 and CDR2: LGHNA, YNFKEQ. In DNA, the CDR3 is TGTGCCAGCAGCCAAAATATGTGGGGGCCTGGTGAAGCTTTCTTT. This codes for CASSQNMWGPGEAFF.

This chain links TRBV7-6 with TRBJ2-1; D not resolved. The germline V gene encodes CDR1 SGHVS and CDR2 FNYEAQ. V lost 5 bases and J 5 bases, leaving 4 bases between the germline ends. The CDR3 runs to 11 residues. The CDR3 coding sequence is TGTGCCAGCAGCGATAACAATGAGCAGTTCTTC. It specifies CASSDNNEQFF.